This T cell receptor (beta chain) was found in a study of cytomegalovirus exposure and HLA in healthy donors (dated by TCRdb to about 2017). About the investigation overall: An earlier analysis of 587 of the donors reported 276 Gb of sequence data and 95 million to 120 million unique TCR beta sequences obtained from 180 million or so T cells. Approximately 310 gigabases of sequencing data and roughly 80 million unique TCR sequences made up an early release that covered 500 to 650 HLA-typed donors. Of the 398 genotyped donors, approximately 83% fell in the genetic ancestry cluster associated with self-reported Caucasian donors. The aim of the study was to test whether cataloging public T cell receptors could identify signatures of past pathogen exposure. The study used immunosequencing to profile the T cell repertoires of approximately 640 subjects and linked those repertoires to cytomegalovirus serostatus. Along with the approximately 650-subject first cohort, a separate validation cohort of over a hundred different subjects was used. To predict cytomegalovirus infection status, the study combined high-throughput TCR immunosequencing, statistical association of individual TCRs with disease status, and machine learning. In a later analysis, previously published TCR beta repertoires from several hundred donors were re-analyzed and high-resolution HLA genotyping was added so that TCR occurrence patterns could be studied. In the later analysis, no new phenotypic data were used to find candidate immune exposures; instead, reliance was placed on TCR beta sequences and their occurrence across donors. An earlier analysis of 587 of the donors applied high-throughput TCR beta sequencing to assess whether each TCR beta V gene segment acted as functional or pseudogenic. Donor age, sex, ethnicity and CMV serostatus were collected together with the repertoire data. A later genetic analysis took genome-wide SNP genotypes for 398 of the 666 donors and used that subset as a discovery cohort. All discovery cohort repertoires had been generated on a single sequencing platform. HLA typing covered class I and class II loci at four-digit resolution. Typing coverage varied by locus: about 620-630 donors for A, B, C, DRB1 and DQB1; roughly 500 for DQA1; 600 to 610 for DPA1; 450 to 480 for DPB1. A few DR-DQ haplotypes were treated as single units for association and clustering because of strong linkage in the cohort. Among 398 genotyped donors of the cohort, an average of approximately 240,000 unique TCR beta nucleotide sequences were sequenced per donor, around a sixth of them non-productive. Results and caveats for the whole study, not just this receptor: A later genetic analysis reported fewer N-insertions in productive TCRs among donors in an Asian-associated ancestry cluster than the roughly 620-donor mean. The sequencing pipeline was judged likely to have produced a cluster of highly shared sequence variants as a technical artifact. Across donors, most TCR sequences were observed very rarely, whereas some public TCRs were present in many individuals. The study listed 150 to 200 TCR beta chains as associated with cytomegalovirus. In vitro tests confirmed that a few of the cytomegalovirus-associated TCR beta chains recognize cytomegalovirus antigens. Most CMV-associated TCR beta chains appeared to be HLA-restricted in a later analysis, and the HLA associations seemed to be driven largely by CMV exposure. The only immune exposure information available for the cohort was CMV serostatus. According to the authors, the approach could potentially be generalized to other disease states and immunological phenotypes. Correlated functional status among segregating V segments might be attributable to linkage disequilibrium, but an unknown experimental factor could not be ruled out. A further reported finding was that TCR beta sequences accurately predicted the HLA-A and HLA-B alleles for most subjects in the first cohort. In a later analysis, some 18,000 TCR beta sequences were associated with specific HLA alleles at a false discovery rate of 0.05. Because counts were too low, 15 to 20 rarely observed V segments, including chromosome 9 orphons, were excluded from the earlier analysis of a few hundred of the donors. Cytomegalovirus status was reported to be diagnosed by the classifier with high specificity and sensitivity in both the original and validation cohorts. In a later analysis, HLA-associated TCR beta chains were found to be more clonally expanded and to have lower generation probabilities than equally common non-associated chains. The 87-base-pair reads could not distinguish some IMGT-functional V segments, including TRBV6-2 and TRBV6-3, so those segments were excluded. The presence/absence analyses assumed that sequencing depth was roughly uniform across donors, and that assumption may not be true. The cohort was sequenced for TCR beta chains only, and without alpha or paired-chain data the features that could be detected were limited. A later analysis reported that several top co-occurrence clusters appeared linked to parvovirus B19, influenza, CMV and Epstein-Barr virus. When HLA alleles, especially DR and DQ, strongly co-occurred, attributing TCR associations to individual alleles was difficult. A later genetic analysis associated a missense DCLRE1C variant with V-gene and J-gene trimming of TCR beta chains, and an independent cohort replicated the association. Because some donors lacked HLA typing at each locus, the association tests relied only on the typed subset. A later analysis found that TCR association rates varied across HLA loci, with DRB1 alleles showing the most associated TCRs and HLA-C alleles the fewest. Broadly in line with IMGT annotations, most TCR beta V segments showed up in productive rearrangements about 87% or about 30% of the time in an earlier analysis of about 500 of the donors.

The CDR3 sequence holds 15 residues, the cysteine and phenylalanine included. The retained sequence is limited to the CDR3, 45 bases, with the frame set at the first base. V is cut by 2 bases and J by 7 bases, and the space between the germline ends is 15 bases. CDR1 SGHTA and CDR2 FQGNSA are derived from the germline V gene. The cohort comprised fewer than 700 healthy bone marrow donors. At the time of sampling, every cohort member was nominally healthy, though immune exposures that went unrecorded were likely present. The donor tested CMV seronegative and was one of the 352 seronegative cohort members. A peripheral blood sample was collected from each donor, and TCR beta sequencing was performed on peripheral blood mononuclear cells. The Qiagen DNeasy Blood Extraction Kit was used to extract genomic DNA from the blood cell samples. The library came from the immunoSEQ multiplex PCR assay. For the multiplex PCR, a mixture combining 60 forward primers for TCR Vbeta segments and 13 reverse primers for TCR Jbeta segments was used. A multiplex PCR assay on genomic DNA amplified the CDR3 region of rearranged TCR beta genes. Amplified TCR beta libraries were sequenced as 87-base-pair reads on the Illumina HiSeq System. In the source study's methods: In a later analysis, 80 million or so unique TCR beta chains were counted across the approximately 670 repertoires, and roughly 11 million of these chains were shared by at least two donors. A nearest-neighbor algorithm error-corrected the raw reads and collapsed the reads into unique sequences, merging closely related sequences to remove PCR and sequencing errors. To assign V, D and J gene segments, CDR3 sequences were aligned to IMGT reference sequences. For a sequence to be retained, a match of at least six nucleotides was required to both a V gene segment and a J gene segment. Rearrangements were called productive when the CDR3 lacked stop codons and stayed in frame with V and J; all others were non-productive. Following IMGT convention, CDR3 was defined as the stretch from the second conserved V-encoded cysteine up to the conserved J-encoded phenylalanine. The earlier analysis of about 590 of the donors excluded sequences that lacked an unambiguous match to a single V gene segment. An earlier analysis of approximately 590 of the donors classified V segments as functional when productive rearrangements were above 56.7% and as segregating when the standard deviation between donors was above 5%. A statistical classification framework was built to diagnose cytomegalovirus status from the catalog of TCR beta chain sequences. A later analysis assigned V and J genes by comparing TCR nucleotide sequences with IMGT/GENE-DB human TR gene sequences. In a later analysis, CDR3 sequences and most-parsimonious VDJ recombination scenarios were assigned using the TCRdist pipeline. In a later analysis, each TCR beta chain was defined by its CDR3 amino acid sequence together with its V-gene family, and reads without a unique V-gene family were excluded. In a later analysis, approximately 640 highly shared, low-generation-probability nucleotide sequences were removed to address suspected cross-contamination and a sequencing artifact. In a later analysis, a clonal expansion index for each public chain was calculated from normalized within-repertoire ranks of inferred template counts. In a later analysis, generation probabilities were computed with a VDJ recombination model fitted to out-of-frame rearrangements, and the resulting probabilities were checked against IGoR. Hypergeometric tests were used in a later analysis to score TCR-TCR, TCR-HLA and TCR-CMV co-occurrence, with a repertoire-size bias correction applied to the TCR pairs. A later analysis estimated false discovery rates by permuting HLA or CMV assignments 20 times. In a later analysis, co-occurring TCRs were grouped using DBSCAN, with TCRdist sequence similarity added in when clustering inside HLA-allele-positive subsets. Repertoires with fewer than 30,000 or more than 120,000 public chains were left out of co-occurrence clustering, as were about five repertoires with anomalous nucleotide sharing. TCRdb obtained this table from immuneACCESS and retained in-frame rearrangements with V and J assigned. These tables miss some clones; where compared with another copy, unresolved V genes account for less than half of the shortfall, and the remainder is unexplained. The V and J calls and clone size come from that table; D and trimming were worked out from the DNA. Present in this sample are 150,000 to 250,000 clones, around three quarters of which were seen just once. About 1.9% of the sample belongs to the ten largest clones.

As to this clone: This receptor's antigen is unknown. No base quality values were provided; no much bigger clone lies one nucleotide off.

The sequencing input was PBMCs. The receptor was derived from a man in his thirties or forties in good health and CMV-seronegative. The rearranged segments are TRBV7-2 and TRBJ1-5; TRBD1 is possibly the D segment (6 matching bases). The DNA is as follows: TGTGCCAGCAGCTTAATGCGGGGGGGGCCCCAGCCCCAGCATTTT. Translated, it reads CASSLMRGGPQPQHF.